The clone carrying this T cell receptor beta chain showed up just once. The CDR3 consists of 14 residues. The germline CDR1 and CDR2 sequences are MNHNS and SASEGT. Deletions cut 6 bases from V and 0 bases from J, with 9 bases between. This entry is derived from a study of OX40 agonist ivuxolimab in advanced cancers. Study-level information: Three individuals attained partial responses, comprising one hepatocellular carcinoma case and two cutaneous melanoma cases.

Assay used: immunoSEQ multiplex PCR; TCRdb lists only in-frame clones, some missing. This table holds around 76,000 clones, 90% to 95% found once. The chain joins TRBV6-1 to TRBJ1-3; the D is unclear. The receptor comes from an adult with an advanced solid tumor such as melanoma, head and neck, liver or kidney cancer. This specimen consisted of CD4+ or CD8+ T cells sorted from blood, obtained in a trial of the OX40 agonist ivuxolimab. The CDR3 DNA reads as TGTGCCAGCAGGACACACAGCTCTGGAAACACCATATATTTT. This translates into CASRTHSSGNTIYF.